This T cell receptor beta chain comes out of a study of blood T cell repertoires in COVID-19. On the study more broadly: Whether acute or convalescent, the COVID-19 samples came from the United States, Italy and Spain. The analysed material was cDNA or gDNA that came from T cells, B-cell-depleted T cells, or PBMCs.

In the source study's methods: Estimates of nucleated cell counts were drawn from the amplification of reference gene primers. Sequenced by immunoSEQ multiplex PCR; TCRdb stores in-frame clones only, minus some. The V and J calls and the clone size are those of that table, but D and trimming were determined from the DNA. The repertoire holds roughly 100,000 clones, with around 80% as singletons. Germline CDR1 reads SNHLY; CDR2 reads FYNNEI. The CDR3 totals 15 residues. V shed 6 bases, J shed 7 bases, and the junction held 6 bases outside the gene matches. The sequenced sample was peripheral blood. The V and J genes are TRBV2 and TRBJ1-6; the match to TRBD1 covers 10 bases. The TCR originated in a man aged 60 to 69 with active or convalescent COVID-19. The CDR3: CASRAGTGANSPLHF. Written as DNA, the CDR3 is TGTGCCAGCAGGGCCGGGACAGGGGCGAATTCACCCCTCCACTTT.